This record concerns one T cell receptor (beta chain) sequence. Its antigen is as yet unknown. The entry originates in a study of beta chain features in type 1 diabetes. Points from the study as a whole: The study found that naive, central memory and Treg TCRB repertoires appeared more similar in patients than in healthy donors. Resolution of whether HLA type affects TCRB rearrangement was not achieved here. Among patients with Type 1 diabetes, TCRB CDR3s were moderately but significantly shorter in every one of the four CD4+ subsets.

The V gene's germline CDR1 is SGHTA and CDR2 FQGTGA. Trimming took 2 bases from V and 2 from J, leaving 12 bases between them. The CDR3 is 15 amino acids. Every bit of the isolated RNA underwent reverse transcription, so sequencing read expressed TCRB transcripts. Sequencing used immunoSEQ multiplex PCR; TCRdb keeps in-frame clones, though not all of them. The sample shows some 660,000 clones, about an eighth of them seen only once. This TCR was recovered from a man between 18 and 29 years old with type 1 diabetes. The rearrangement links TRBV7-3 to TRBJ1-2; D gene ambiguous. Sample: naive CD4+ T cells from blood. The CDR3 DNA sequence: TGTGCCAGCAGCTTACGCCCAGACGGCAACTATGGCTACACCTTC. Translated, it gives CASSLRPDGNYGYTF.